The clone carrying this TCR beta chain was observed a single time. What it binds is not known. The data derive from a study of Tregs in tolerant kidney transplant recipients. The study's findings and limits: Findings come from small patient numbers and require larger validation.

CDR3 size: 17 residues. The V end lost 2 bases, the J end lost 0 bases, and 15 bases lay between the germline ends. Germline V gene data show CDR1 as SGHKS and CDR2 as YYEKEE (reference sequence). This table comes from immunoSEQ multiplex PCR, and its TCRdb copy is limited to in-frame clones, with some not included. The sample shows under 50,000 clones, about 90% of them seen only once. The source of this sequence is a human donor in good health. The chain uses TRBV5-5 and TRBJ1-5; no reliable D call. Material: Tregs from blood. CDR3 loop: CASSFYPGAYSNQPQHF. The DNA for the CDR3 is TGTGCCAGCAGCTTTTATCCGGGTGCTTATAGCAATCAGCCCCAGCATTTT.